This T cell receptor beta chain was recorded in a study of siplizumab effects on memory and regulatory T cells. The CDR3 extends over 16 amino acids. Between the trimmed V and J ends, which lost 4 bases and 1 base, there was a span of 17 bases. The germline V gene has CDR1 SGDLS and CDR2 YYNGEE. As regards this clone: Its cognate antigen is unknown.

Profiling relied on immunoSEQ multiplex PCR, and the TCRdb table lists in-frame clones only, not all of them. The table shows around 95,000 clones, with more than 85% occurring only once. Study conclusions and caveats: Greater diversity than memory cells seemed evident in naive T cells, which also appeared to be major alloresponse contributors. Suppressive function of proliferating Tregs from siplizumab cultures was not confirmed.

V usage is TRBV9 and J usage is TRBJ1-2, with D maybe TRBD1 (6 bases). This TCR was recovered from a human donor in good health. Sequenced: CD4+ T cells sorted from blood. CDR3 nucleotide sequence: TGTGCCAGCAGCCCCGATCAGGGGAGGCTTAACTATGGCTACACCTTC. Its protein product is CASSPDQGRLNYGYTF.